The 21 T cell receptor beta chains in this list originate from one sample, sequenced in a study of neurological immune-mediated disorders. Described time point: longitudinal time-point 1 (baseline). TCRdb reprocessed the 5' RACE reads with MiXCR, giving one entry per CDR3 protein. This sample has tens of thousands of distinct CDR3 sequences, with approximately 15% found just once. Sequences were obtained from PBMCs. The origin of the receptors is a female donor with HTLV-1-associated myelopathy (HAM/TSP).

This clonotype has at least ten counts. The CDR3 sequence: CASRNFPGGAYGYTF. The CDR3 nucleotides read TGTGCCAGCAGGAATTTTCCCGGAGGGGCATATGGCTACACCTTC. J is TRBJ1-2 and V is TRBV2; D might be TRBD1 (5 bases). The CDR3 is 15 amino acids. Germline V gene data show CDR1 as SNHLY and CDR2 as FYNNEI. With 6 bases removed from V and 5 bases from J, the gap between germline ends came to 19 bases.

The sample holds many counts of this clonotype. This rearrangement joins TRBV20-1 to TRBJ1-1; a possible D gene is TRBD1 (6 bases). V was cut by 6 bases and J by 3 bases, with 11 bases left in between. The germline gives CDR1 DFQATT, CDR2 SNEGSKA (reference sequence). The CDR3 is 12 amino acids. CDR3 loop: CSAPRGDTEAFF. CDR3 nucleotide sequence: TGCAGTGCGCCAAGGGGGGACACTGAAGCTTTCTTT.

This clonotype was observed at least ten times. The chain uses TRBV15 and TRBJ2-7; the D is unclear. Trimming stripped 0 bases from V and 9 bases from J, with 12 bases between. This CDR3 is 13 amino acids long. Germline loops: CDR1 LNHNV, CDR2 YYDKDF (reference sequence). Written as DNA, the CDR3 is TGTGCCACCAGCAGAGATCGGAACCCTCCGCAGTACTTC. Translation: CATSRDRNPPQYF. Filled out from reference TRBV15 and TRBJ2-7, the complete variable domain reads DAMVIQNPRYQVTQFGKPVTLSCSQTLNHNVMYWYQQKSSQAPKLLFHYYDKDFNNEADTPDNFQSRRPNTSFCFLDIRSPGLGDTAMYLCATSRDRNPPQYFGPGTRLTVT.

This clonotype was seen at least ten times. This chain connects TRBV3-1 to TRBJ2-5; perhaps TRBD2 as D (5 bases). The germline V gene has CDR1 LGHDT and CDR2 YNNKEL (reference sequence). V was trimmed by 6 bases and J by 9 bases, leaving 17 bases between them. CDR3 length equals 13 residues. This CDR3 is CASSFVGPGAQYF. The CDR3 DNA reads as TGTGCCAGCAGTTTCGTAGGGCCCGGGGCCCAGTACTTC.

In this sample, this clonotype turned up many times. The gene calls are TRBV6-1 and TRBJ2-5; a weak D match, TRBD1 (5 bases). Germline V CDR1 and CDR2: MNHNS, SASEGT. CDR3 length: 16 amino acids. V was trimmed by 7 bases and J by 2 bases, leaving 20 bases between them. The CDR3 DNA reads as TGTGCCAGCAAAGTAGGGGCAACTTTCAAACAAGAGACCCAGTACTTC. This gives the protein CASKVGATFKQETQYF.

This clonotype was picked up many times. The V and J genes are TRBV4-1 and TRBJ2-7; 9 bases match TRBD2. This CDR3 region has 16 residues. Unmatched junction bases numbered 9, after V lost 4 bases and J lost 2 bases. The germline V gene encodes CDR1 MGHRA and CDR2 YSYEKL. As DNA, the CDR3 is TGCGCCAGCAGCCCCTACAGGACTAGCGACACCTACGAGCAGTACTTC. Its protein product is CASSPYRTSDTYEQYF.

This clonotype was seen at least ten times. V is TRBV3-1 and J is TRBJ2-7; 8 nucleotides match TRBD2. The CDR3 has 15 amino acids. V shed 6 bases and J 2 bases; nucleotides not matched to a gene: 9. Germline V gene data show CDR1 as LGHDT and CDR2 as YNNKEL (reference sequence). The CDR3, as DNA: TGTGCCAGCAGGTCCGTGGCGGGGGGAACCTACGAGCAGTACTTC. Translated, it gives CASRSVAGGTYEQYF.

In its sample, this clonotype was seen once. CDR3 DNA sequence: TGTGCCAGCAGTGTAATCGCATCAGGGGGCGATGAGCAGTTCTTC. Translated, it gives CASSVIASGGDEQFF. The chain recombines TRBV6-1 with TRBJ2-1, with 8 positions matching TRBD1. This CDR3 contains 15 residues. The germline V gene has CDR1 MNHNS and CDR2 SASEGT. V dropped 4 bases and J dropped 8; count of bases not matched to a gene: 10.

CDR3 residues: CASSPGLYEQYF. CDR3 sequence (DNA): TGCGCCAGCAGCCCAGGACTATACGAGCAGTACTTC. The chain recombines TRBV5-1 with TRBJ2-7; D is perhaps TRBD2 (6 bases). The CDR3 spans 12 residues. Germline assignment: CDR1 SGHRS and CDR2 YFSETQ. With 4 bases removed from V and 4 bases from J, the gap between germline ends came to 9 bases. The full variable domain, with the rest looked up from reference TRBV5-1 and TRBJ2-7, is KAGVTQTPRYLIKTRGQQVTLSCSPISGHRSVSWYQQTPGQGLQFLFEYFSETQRNKGNFPGRFSGRQFSNSRSEMNVSTLELGDSALYLCASSPGLYEQYFGPGTRLTVT.

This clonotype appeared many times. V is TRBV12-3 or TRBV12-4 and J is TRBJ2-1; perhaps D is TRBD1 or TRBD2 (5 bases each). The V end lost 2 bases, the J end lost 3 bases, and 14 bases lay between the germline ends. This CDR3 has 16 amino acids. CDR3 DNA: TGTGCCAGCAGTTTAAGCTTGGGGGACGACTACAATGAGCAGTTCTTC. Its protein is CASSLSLGDDYNEQFF.

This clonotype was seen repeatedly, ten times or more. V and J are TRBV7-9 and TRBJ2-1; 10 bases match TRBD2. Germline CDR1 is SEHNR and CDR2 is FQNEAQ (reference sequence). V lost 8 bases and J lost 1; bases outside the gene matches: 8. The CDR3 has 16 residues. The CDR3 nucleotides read TGTGCCAGCGGTCGGGCTAGCGGGGGATCCTACAATGAGCAGTTCTTC. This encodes CASGRASGGSYNEQFF.

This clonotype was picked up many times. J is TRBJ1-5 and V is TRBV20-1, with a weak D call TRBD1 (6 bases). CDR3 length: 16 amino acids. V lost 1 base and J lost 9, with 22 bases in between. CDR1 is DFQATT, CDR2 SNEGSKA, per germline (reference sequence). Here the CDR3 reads CSARGSAQGDQGPQHF. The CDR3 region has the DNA TGCAGTGCTAGAGGTTCCGCACAGGGCGATCAAGGGCCCCAGCATTTT.

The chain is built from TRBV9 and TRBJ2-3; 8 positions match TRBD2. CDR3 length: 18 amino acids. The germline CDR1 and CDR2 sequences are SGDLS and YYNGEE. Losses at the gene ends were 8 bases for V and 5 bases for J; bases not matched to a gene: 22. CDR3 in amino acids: CASIVEGVGAGVEDTQYF. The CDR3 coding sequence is TGTGCCAGTATCGTAGAGGGGGTAGGAGCGGGGGTTGAAGATACGCAGTATTTT.

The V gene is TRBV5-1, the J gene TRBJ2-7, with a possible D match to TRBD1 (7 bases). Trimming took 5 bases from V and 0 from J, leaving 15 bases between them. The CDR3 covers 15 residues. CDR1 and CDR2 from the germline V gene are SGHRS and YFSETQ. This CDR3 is CASSTGDSDSYEQYF. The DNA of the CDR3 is TGCGCCAGCAGTACGGGGGACAGTGACTCCTACGAGCAGTACTTC.

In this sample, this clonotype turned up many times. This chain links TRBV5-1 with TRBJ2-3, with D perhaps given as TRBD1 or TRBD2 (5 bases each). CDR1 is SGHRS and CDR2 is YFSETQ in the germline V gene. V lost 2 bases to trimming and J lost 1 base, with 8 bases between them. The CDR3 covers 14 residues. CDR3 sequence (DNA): TGCGCCAGCAGCTTTCGGGACGGCACAGATACGCAGTATTTT. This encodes CASSFRDGTDTQYF.

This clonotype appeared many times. CDR3 sequence: CASSPSVGLSGELFF. The CDR3 nucleotides are TGTGCCAGCTCACCTTCCGTTGGCCTTTCCGGGGAGCTGTTTTTT. This sequence joins TRBV18 and TRBJ2-2; unclear D gene. Germline V CDR1 and CDR2: KGHSH, LQKENI. The CDR3 loop spans 15 amino acids. Trimming shortened V by 3 bases and J by 6 bases, and 14 bases separated the two germline ends.

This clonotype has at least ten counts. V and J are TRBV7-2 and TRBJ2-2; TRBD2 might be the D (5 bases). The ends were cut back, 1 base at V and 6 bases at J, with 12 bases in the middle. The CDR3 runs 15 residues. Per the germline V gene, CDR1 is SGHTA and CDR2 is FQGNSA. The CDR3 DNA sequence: TGTGCCAGCAGCTTAGGACTACCCCCAGCCGGGGAGCTGTTTTTT. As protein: CASSLGLPPAGELFF.

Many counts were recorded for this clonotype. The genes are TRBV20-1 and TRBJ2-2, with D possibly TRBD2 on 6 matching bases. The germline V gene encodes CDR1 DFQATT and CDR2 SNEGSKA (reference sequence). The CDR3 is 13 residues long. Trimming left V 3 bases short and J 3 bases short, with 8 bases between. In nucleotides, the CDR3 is TGCAGTGCTAGGGGCGGGGACACCGGGGAGCTGTTTTTT. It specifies CSARGGDTGELFF.

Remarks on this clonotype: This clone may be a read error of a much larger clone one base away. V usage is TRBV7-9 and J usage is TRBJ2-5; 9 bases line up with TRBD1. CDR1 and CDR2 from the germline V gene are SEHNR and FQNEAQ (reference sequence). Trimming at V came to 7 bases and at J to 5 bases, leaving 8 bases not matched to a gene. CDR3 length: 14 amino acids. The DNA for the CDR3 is TGTGCCAGCATCGGGACAGGGTCTCAGGAGACCCAGTACTTC. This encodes CASIGTGSQETQYF. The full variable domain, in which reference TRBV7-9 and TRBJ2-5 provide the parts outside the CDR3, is DTGVSQNPRHKITKRGQNVTFRCDPISEHNRLYWYRQTLGQGPEFLTYFQNEAQLEKSRLLSDRFSAERPKGSFSTLEIQRTEQGDSAMYLCASIGTGSQETQYFGPGTRLLVL.

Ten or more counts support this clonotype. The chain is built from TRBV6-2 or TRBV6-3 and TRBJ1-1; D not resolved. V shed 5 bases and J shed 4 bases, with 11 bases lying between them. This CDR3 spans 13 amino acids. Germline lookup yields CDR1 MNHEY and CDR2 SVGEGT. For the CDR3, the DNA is TGTGCCAGCAGTCAGAACCCGGGCACTGAAGCTTTCTTT. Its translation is CASSQNPGTEAFF.

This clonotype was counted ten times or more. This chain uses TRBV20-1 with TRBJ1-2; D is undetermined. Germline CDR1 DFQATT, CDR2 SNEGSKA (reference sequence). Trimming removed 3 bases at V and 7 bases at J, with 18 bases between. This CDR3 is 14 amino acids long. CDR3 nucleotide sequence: TGCAGTGCTAGTCAGCCTCTGGGTATTGGTGGCTACACCTTC. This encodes CSASQPLGIGGYTF.